Presented here are 14 T cell receptor beta chains from one specimen sequenced in a study of T cells expressing NK-cell markers. TCRdb re-called the 5' RACE reads and catalogs CDR3 proteins one per entry, DNA excluded. The listing contains under 200,000 distinct CDR3 sequences. What was sequenced was blood T cells: a sorted CD56 or NKG2C T cell subset, CD4+ or CD8+ T cells, or bulk PBMC T cells (not recorded which). The receptors stem from a woman aged 18 to 75 in good health.

This chain connects TRBV12-3 or TRBV12-4 to TRBJ1-2. The CDR3 is 13 residues long. The CDR3 loop reads CASSSGSNYGYTF.

The V call is TRBV5-5, the J call TRBJ1-3. Germline loops: CDR1 SGHKS, CDR2 YYEKEE (reference sequence). CDR3 length: 14 amino acids. This CDR3 is CATSLADSGNTIYF.

The chain is built from TRBV4-1 and TRBJ2-5; TCRdb indicates TRBD1, and absent DNA this call remains unverified. CDR1 is MGHRA and CDR2 is YSYEKL in the germline V gene. CDR3 size: 15 residues. The CDR3 sequence: CASSQAGAVQETQYF.

V is TRBV4-1 and J is TRBJ1-5; the TCRdb D gene call, TRBD1, has no DNA to confirm it. This CDR3 region has 16 residues. Germline V gene sequence: CDR1 MGHRA, CDR2 YSYEKL. CDR3 loop: CASSRSVGGGNQPQHF.

The J gene is TRBJ2-5, the V gene TRBV20-1; TCRdb indicates TRBD2, and absent DNA this call remains unverified. The CDR3 runs 16 residues. The V gene's germline CDR1 is DFQATT and CDR2 SNEGSKA (reference sequence). CDR3 sequence: CSAQKTSGGSEETQYF.

This chain's CDR3 is CASSQRGNDYGYTF. The chain employs TRBV3-1 and TRBJ1-2; TCRdb proposes TRBD1, but this gene call is untestable without DNA. Germline CDR1 is LGHDT and CDR2 is YNNKEL (reference sequence). The CDR3 runs 14 residues.

This sequence joins TRBV12-3 or TRBV12-4 and TRBJ1-1. The CDR3 sequence is 13 residues long. CDR3 in amino acids: CASSYLWNTEAFF.

The chain's CDR3 is CASSLTGTANYGYTF. The chain combines TRBV5-1 with TRBJ1-2; with no DNA, the TCRdb D assignment of TRBD1 cannot be verified. Germline V gene sequence: CDR1 SGHRS, CDR2 YFSETQ. This CDR3 comprises 15 residues.

This rearrangement joins TRBV28 to TRBJ1-2. Per the germline V gene, CDR1 is MDHEN and CDR2 is SYDVKM. This CDR3 contains 13 residues. CDR3 region: CASSLDGLYGYTF.

V and J are TRBV5-1 and TRBJ2-5; TCRdb picks TRBD1, but there is no DNA to check that call. The germline V gene encodes CDR1 SGHRS and CDR2 YFSETQ. The CDR3 spans 15 residues. CDR3 region: CASSLKDRGPETQYF.

V is TRBV3-1 and J is TRBJ1-2. This CDR3 spans 15 amino acids. Germline V gene data show CDR1 as LGHDT and CDR2 as YNNKEL (reference sequence). The CDR3 spells CASSQEAAGRGGYTF.

The V call is TRBV5-1, the J call TRBJ1-3; TCRdb returns TRBD1, unconfirmable since there is no DNA. Germline CDR1 reads SGHRS; CDR2 reads YFSETQ. The CDR3 length is 14 residues. Here the CDR3 reads CASSPGAAGNTIYF.

The rearrangement uses TRBV5-1 and TRBJ2-1; TCRdb selects TRBD1, and the lack of DNA leaves this call unchecked. CDR3 length equals 13 residues. Germline CDR1 is SGHRS and CDR2 is YFSETQ. The CDR3 is CASGATSYNEQFF. The full variable domain, its missing parts supplied by reference TRBV5-1 and TRBJ2-1, is KAGVTQTPRYLIKTRGQQVTLSCSPISGHRSVSWYQQTPGQGLQFLFEYFSETQRNKGNFPGRFSGRQFSNSRSEMNVSTLELGDSALYLCASGATSYNEQFFGPGTRLTVL.

The CDR3 region is CASRLRDRGGYTF. The chain is built from TRBV28 and TRBJ1-2; TCRdb indicates TRBD1, and absent DNA this call remains unverified. This CDR3 spans 13 amino acids. Germline-derived CDR1 and CDR2 are MDHEN and SYDVKM.